This T cell receptor (beta chain) derives from a study of glioma-infiltrating T cells. Notes on the study in general: Above-expected tissue-blood divergence occurred in all gliomas, most in low-grade ones.

TCR alpha and beta CDR3 regions were amplified from RNA using iRepertoire nested multiplex PCR. One entry per CDR3 protein results from TCRdb running MiXCR on the multiplex PCR reads. Among about 190,000 distinct CDR3 sequences, approximately 30% were seen once, and the ten largest hold about 19%. The V and J ends lost 1 base and 2 bases respectively, with 6 bases between them. Germline V lookup: CDR1 SGHNT, CDR2 YYREEE (reference sequence). The CDR3 sequence is 13 residues long. The table lists this clonotype with a few counts. Its antigen remains unknown. The sample consisted of glioma tissue, nonneoplastic brain tissue, or PBMCs (not recorded which). This receptor was taken from a human donor with low-grade glioma or glioblastoma, undergoing nonglioma brain surgery, or in good health (not recorded which). V usage is TRBV5-4 and J usage is TRBJ2-5, with D possibly being TRBD2 (6 bases). CDR3 DNA sequence: TGTGCCAGCAGCTTGCTAGCGCAAGAGACCCAGTACTTC. Translated: CASSLLAQETQYF.